This T cell receptor beta chain came from a study of blood T cell repertoires in COVID-19. On the study more broadly: Samples of COVID-19 (acute and convalescent) were obtained from the United States, Italy and Spain. PBMCs, B-cell-depleted T cells, or T cells provided the cDNA or gDNA that made up the material.

The germline CDR1 and CDR2 sequences are SGDLS and YYNGEE. The CDR3 runs 15 residues. V was cut by 5 bases and J by 4 bases, with 16 bases left in between. Original analysis: Reference gene primers were amplified, and this amplification served to estimate nucleated cell counts. Assay: immunoSEQ multiplex PCR; the TCRdb copy retains only in-frame clones and omits some. V, J and clone size derive from that table, while D and trimming were established from the DNA sequence. The repertoire consists of 50,000 to 80,000 clones, with just under 90% occurring once and the leading ten covering 1.4% to 1.5%. The origin of this receptor is a man between 60 and 75 years old with acute or convalescent COVID-19. V is TRBV9 and J is TRBJ1-5, with D unclear. Sequencing was done on a sample of peripheral blood. CDR3 region: CASSRGGQVNQPQHF. CDR3 bases: TGTGCCAGCAGTAGAGGAGGTCAGGTTAATCAGCCCCAGCATTTT.